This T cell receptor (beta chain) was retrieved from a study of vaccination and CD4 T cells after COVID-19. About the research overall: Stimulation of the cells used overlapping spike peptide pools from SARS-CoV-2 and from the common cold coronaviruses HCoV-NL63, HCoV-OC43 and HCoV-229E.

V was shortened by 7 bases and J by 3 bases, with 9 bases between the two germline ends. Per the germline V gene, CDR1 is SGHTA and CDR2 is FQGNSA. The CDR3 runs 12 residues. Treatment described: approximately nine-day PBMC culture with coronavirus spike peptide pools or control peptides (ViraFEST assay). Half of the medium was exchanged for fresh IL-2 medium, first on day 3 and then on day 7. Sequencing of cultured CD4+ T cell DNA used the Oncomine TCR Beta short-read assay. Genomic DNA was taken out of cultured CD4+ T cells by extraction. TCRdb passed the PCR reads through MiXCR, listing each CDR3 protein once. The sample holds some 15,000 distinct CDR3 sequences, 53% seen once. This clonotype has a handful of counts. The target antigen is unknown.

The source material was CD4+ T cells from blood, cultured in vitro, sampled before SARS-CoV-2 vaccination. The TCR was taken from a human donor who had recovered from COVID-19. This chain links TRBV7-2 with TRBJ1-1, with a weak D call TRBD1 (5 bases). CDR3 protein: CASNDRDTEAFF. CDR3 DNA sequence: TGTGCCAGCAACGACAGAGACACTGAAGCTTTCTTT.